These T cell receptor beta chains were read from a single sample in a study of T cell repertoires in cytomegalovirus infection. TCRdb itself ran the reads through MiXCR, one entry per CDR3 protein. The sample contains some 270,000 distinct CDR3 sequences, approximately 15% of which appear only once. The sequenced material came from CD8+ T cells from PBMCs. The receptors originated from a human donor in good health (CMV status not recorded). Some clones in this sample may be carry-over from other donors' samples. CDR3s leave out the opening cysteine and the closing phenylalanine or tryptophan.

v_gene | CDR3aa
TRBV28 | ASSFRPYEQY
TRBV7-9 | ASSLQGDEAF
TRBV27 | ASSLSAGSHDIPYEQY
TRBV6-1 | ASRDRGVDTEAF
TRBV28 | ASSFIVTGTTYEQY
TRBV15 | ATSSRGADGELF
TRBV2 | ASSQTRQGGLYNEQF
TRBV5-4 | ASSTPPGLVNNEQF
TRBV2 | ASRGGDLTNEKLF
TRBV29-1 | SVAGTGAEKLF
TRBV7-8 | ASTKRDWAPNEQF
TRBV28 | ASSRTGGRVKNIQY
TRBV27 | ASSLLMGTEAF
TRBV14 | ASSVATGELF
TRBV10-3 | AIPSTGGLDYGYT
TRBV11-3 | ASTERGIGELF